This T cell receptor (beta chain) stems from a study of neoadjuvant anti-PD-1 for oral cavity cancer. General study results and limits: Only three patients per response group were TCR-analyzed; validation needed.

Points on this clone: Its antigen remains unknown.

Losses at the gene ends were 3 bases for V and 0 bases for J; bases not matched to a gene: 11. The length of the CDR3 is 20 residues. CDR1 is SGHRS, CDR2 YFSETQ, per germline. The time point was: after neoadjuvant nivolumab, at surgical resection. No culture or expansion preceded analysis of these blood cells. The assay was immunoSEQ multiplex PCR, and TCRdb's table has in-frame clones only and misses some. This sample yields approximately 42,000 clones, of which 65% to 80% are seen a single time; more than 4% belongs to the top ten. The source of this sequence is a person aged 35-79 years with oral cavity squamous cell carcinoma. The sequenced sample was PBMCs, obtained after nivolumab (anti-PD-1) treatment. This chain uses TRBV5-1 with TRBJ2-1, with 14 bases matching TRBD2. The CDR3, as DNA: TGCGCCAGCAGCTCCCCTTCGGGACTAGCGGGAGACCTCTCCTACAATGAGCAGTTCTTC. As protein: CASSSPSGLAGDLSYNEQFF.